This entry lists 28 T cell receptor beta chains sequenced from one sample in a study of T cell repertoires in cytomegalovirus infection. TCRdb ran MiXCR on the reads and lists one entry per CDR3 protein. The table lists 150,000 to 200,000 distinct CDR3 sequences, roughly a fifth of them singletons. Sequenced: PBMCs. These receptors were collected from a human donor in good health (CMV status not recorded). Some clones in this sample may be carry-over from other donors' samples.

This clonotype was seen at least ten times. The chain is built from TRBV7-9 and TRBJ1-1; D remains unclear. Germline-derived CDR1 and CDR2 are SEHNR and FQNEAQ (reference sequence). Between the trimmed V and J ends, which lost 0 bases and 3 bases, there was a span of 8 bases. CDR3 length equals 14 residues. The CDR3 DNA follows: TGTGCCAGCAGCTTAGCGTACGCAGACACTGAAGCTTTCTTT. Translation gives CASSLAYADTEAFF.

This chain connects TRBV7-8 to TRBJ1-2; D remains ambiguous. The V end was cut by 0 bases, the J end by 2 bases, with 10 bases between. The CDR3 is made up of 15 amino acids. From germline, CDR1 is SGHVS and CDR2 FQNEAQ. CDR3 nucleotide sequence: TGTGCCAGCAGCTTAGCTTACGGTCGAAACTATGGCTACACCTTC. It specifies CASSLAYGRNYGYTF.

As regards this clonotype: A single base separates this from a much larger clone, so it may be a read error. The genes are TRBV7-9 and TRBJ1-2, with 7 bases aligning to TRBD1. This CDR3 has 14 residues. Germline V lookup: CDR1 SEHNR, CDR2 FQNEAQ (reference sequence). CDR3 bases: TGTGCCAGCAGCGTGGGACAGAGCCACTATGACTACACCTTC. As protein: CASSVGQSHYDYTF.

This clonotype was observed at least ten times. This rearrangement joins TRBV28 to TRBJ2-4, with D perhaps TRBD1 (6 bases). The CDR3 length is 11 residues. Trimming removed 8 bases from V and 7 bases from J, with 9 bases in between. Germline V gene lookup returns CDR1 MDHEN and CDR2 SYDVKM. This CDR3 reads CASQGPNIQYF. In DNA form, the CDR3 reads TGTGCCAGCCAGGGGCCTAACATTCAGTACTTC.

This clonotype was counted only a few times. The chain couples TRBV5-1 to TRBJ2-3; no clear D. The CDR3 extends over 14 amino acids. The V end was cut by 1 base, the J end by 5 bases, with 11 bases between. From germline, CDR1 is SGHRS and CDR2 YFSETQ. The CDR3 spells CASSLLVNRDTQYF. The CDR3 DNA follows: TGCGCCAGCAGCTTGTTGGTAAATAGAGATACGCAGTATTTT. The whole variable domain, filled in from reference TRBV5-1 and TRBJ2-3, reads KAGVTQTPRYLIKTRGQQVTLSCSPISGHRSVSWYQQTPGQGLQFLFEYFSETQRNKGNFPGRFSGRQFSNSRSEMNVSTLELGDSALYLCASSLLVNRDTQYFGPGTRLTVL.

At least ten counts were recorded for this clonotype. The genes are TRBV7-6 and TRBJ2-1; unclear D gene. CDR3 size: 12 residues. V lost 4 bases and J 9 bases, leaving 10 bases between the germline ends. CDR1 is SGHVS and CDR2 is FNYEAQ in the germline V gene. The CDR3 sequence is CASSSMATEQFF. In DNA form, the CDR3 reads TGTGCCAGCAGCTCAATGGCCACTGAGCAGTTCTTC. The variable domain in full, completed from reference TRBV7-6 and TRBJ2-1, reads GAGVSQSPRYKVTKRGQDVALRCDPISGHVSLYWYRQALGQGPEFLTYFNYEAQQDKSGLPNDRFSAERPEGSISTLTIQRTEQRDSAMYRCASSSMATEQFFGPGTRLTVL.

Note on this clonotype: This may be a read error: a much more frequent sequence differs by one nucleotide. This chain links TRBV7-9 with TRBJ1-2; unclear D gene. CDR3 length: 15 residues. CDR1 SEHNR and CDR2 FQNEAQ come from the germline V gene (reference sequence). Between the trimmed V and J ends, which lost 5 bases and 3 bases, there was a span of 16 bases. CDR3 sequence reads: CASSPALGSDYGYTF. CDR3 nucleotides: TGTGCCAGCAGCCCGGCGTTGGGGTCGGACTATGGCTACACCTTC.

This clonotype was counted at least ten times. The chain recombines TRBV7-9 with TRBJ1-2; TRBD1 agrees at 7 bases. This CDR3 is built from 14 residues. With V trimmed by 5 bases and J by 2 bases, 5 bases remained unmatched. In germline, CDR1 is SEHNR, CDR2 FQNEAQ (reference sequence). CDR3 in DNA: TGTGCCAGCAGCCCATCGGGACAGAACTATGGCTACACCTTC. Protein sequence: CASSPSGQNYGYTF.

The sample holds a few counts of this clonotype. V usage is TRBV11-3 and J usage is TRBJ2-1; 7 bases fit TRBD2. This CDR3 contains 16 residues. The V gene's germline CDR1 is SGHNT and CDR2 YENEEA. Trimming cost V 4 bases and J 9 bases; bases outside gene matches: 15. CDR3 nucleotides: TGTGCCAGCAGCTGGGGGGGTGGGGGGAGGTTGGGTGAGCAGTTCTTC. This gives the protein CASSWGGGGRLGEQFF.

This clonotype was observed many times. V is TRBV7-8 and J is TRBJ2-6; possible D gene TRBD1, 6 bases. V lost 1 base and J 1 base, leaving 8 bases between the germline ends. The CDR3 loop spans 16 amino acids. Germline V gene sequence: CDR1 SGHVS, CDR2 FQNEAQ. The CDR3, as DNA: TGTGCCAGCAGCTTAGACAGGGCATCTGGGGCCAACGTCCTGACTTTC. Protein product: CASSLDRASGANVLTF.

The rearrangement uses TRBV3-1 and TRBJ2-5; 9 nucleotides match TRBD1. V shed 4 bases, J shed 2 bases, and the junction held 17 bases outside the gene matches. The CDR3 length is 19 residues. Germline V gives CDR1 LGHDT, CDR2 YNNKEL (reference sequence). DNA of the CDR3: TGTGCCAGCAGCCCAGGGGGACAGGGAATCGGGGGAGGGCAAGAGACCCAGTACTTC. Amino acids: CASSPGGQGIGGGQETQYF.

Only a few counts were recorded for this clonotype. The rearrangement joins TRBV27 to TRBJ2-3, with D possibly TRBD1 on 5 matching bases. This CDR3 contains 12 residues. The V gene's germline CDR1 is MNHEY and CDR2 SMNVEV (reference sequence). The V gene lost 6 bases and the J gene lost 5 bases, with 9 bases spanning the gap. CDR3 sequence: CASSPRVDTQYF. The CDR3 nucleotides are TGTGCCAGCAGCCCCAGGGTAGATACGCAGTATTTT.

The CDR3 coding sequence is TGTGCCAGCACCAAACTGCAGGGAACCTACAATGAGCAGTTCTTC. This translates into CASTKLQGTYNEQFF. The V and J genes are TRBV12-3 or TRBV12-4 and TRBJ2-1, with D tentatively TRBD1 (5 bases). This CDR3 is built from 15 residues. With 7 bases removed from V and 2 bases from J, the gap between germline ends came to 15 bases.

Ten or more counts support this clonotype. The chain recombines TRBV7-9 with TRBJ2-7; D is possibly TRBD2 (6 bases). The CDR3 is 14 amino acids. Trimming shortened V by 3 bases and J by 7 bases, and 16 bases separated the two germline ends. Germline lookup yields CDR1 SEHNR and CDR2 FQNEAQ (reference sequence). CDR3 DNA: TGTGCCAGCAGCTTGGTGGGACCGGGGGAAGAGCAGTACTTC. Its translation is CASSLVGPGEEQYF. The full variable domain, its missing parts supplied by reference TRBV7-9 and TRBJ2-7, is DTGVSQNPRHKITKRGQNVTFRCDPISEHNRLYWYRQTLGQGPEFLTYFQNEAQLEKSRLLSDRFSAERPKGSFSTLEIQRTEQGDSAMYLCASSLVGPGEEQYFGPGTRLTVT.

The chain joins TRBV7-2 to TRBJ2-1; 9 bases map to TRBD2. The germline V gene has CDR1 SGHTA and CDR2 FQGNSA. This CDR3 spans 18 amino acids. V lost 3 bases, J lost 0 bases, and 9 bases stayed unmatched. The CDR3 bases are TGTGCCAGCAGCTTTGGCGGGGGGGCTTGGAGCTCCTACAATGAGCAGTTCTTC. Translated, it gives CASSFGGGAWSSYNEQFF.

The chain combines TRBV5-1 with TRBJ1-5; possible D gene TRBD1, 5 bases. CDR1 and CDR2 from the germline V gene are SGHRS and YFSETQ. Trimming stripped 4 bases from V and 4 bases from J, with 15 bases between. This CDR3 is built from 15 residues. Written as DNA, the CDR3 is TGCGCCAGCAGCGAGGCAGGGCTCGGAAATCAGCCCCAGCATTTT. Its translation is CASSEAGLGNQPQHF.

This clonotype has at least ten counts. V and J are TRBV10-3 and TRBJ1-1; D is ambiguous. Trimming cost V 6 bases and J 3 bases, with 11 bases left between them. The CDR3 runs to 13 residues. Per germline, CDR1 ENHRY and CDR2 SYGVKD. CDR3 residues: CAISRGTDTEAFF. CDR3 in DNA: TGTGCCATCAGCCGGGGTACGGACACTGAAGCTTTCTTT.

The sample holds a few counts of this clonotype. The V and J genes are TRBV19 and TRBJ2-2, with D possibly matching TRBD2 (6 bases). This CDR3 is built from 14 residues. The germline V and J ends were trimmed by 5 bases and 6 bases, with 13 bases remaining between them. The V gene's germline CDR1 is LNHDA and CDR2 SQIVND (reference sequence). The CDR3 region is CASSVRESAGELFF. The CDR3 bases are TGTGCCAGTAGTGTCCGGGAGTCCGCCGGGGAGCTGTTTTTT.

This chain uses TRBV7-2 with TRBJ2-1; 13 bases are shared with TRBD2. CDR1 is SGHTA, CDR2 FQGNSA, per germline. The trim removed 4 bases at V and 7 bases at J, leaving 10 bases unmatched. This CDR3 has 17 residues. The CDR3 protein is CASSSQLAGGPTNEQFF. The CDR3 DNA reads TGTGCCAGCAGCTCTCAACTAGCGGGAGGGCCAACGAATGAGCAGTTCTTC.

V gene TRBV7-2 combines with J gene TRBJ1-2; 7 bases map to TRBD1. The CDR3 consists of 14 residues. V dropped 6 bases and J dropped 4; count of bases not matched to a gene: 8. Germline V gives CDR1 SGHTA, CDR2 FQGNSA. The CDR3 sequence: CASRSDRVGYGYTF. The CDR3 nucleotides are TGTGCCAGCAGATCAGACAGGGTTGGCTATGGCTACACCTTC.

The V call is TRBV9, the J call TRBJ2-3; 7 nucleotides match TRBD2. The ends lost 1 base at V and 5 bases at J; junction bases unmatched: 10. The CDR3 has 16 residues. Germline loops: CDR1 SGDLS, CDR2 YYNGEE. CDR3 loop: CASSVRLALDGDTQYF. Here the CDR3 DNA reads TGTGCCAGCAGCGTACGACTAGCCCTAGACGGAGATACGCAGTATTTT.

The table lists this clonotype with a few counts. J is TRBJ1-6 and V is TRBV5-4, with D hard to call. Germline values: CDR1 SGHNT, CDR2 YYREEE (reference sequence). The CDR3 is made up of 16 amino acids. The germline V and J ends were trimmed by 0 bases and 7 bases, with 14 bases remaining between them. The CDR3 sequence is CASSLEAGRNNSPLHF. The CDR3, as DNA: TGTGCCAGCAGCTTGGAGGCTGGACGGAACAATTCACCCCTCCACTTT.

In this sample, this clonotype turned up a few times. The V gene is TRBV12-3 or TRBV12-4, the J gene TRBJ2-1; 8 bases map to TRBD2. CDR3 length equals 19 residues. Losses at the gene ends were 1 base for V and 2 bases for J; bases not matched to a gene: 13. CDR3 sequence (DNA): TGTGCCAGCAGTTTAGTAGGAATAGCGGGGCCCTTCACCTACAATGAGCAGTTCTTC. The encoded protein is CASSLVGIAGPFTYNEQFF.

This clonotype has just a few counts. V is TRBV5-7 and J is TRBJ1-2; 9 bases map to TRBD1. TRBV5-7 is assigned to the ORF class and has an uncertain function. The CDR3 spans 13 residues. The V segment lost 3 bases and the J segment 7 bases; nucleotides outside the gene matches: 4. CDR3 DNA: TGTGCCAGCAGCTCAGGACAGGGGTTTGGCTACACCTTC. This encodes CASSSGQGFGYTF.

This chain uses TRBV29-1 with TRBJ1-2, with D uncertain. The germline V and J ends were trimmed by 2 bases and 4 bases, with 14 bases remaining between them. The CDR3 sequence is 14 residues long. Germline CDR1 SQVTM, CDR2 ANQGSEA. In DNA, the CDR3 is TGCAGCGTTGAACCGGCCCTCCCGGGCTATGGCTACACCTTC. It codes for CSVEPALPGYGYTF.

There are many counts of this clonotype. V is TRBV11-3 and J is TRBJ2-1; D ambiguous. V dropped 1 base and J dropped 0 bases, with 16 bases sitting between them. Germline V lookup: CDR1 SGHNT, CDR2 YENEEA. This CDR3 comprises 18 residues. The CDR3 region is CASSLAMWQATSYNEQFF. CDR3 sequence (DNA): TGTGCCAGCAGCTTAGCAATGTGGCAGGCGACCTCCTACAATGAGCAGTTCTTC.

Only a few counts were recorded for this clonotype. This sequence joins TRBV12-3 or TRBV12-4 and TRBJ1-5; D gene ambiguous. This CDR3 is 15 amino acids long. Trimming shortened V by 5 bases and J by 7 bases, and 18 bases separated the two germline ends. The CDR3 DNA sequence: TGTGCCAGCAGTCGAAGTACGGGTTCGGGGCAGCCCCAGCATTTT. Translation: CASSRSTGSGQPQHF.

This clonotype appeared once. The chain joins TRBV6-2 or TRBV6-3 to TRBJ1-1, with a weak D call TRBD1 (6 bases). Germline CDR1 reads MNHEY; CDR2 reads SVGEGT. The CDR3 consists of 13 residues. The V and J ends lost 8 bases and 7 bases respectively, with 17 bases between them. The CDR3 DNA follows: TGTGCCAGCGTAATACAGGGTTACGGTGAAGCTTTCTTT. It specifies CASVIQGYGEAFF.